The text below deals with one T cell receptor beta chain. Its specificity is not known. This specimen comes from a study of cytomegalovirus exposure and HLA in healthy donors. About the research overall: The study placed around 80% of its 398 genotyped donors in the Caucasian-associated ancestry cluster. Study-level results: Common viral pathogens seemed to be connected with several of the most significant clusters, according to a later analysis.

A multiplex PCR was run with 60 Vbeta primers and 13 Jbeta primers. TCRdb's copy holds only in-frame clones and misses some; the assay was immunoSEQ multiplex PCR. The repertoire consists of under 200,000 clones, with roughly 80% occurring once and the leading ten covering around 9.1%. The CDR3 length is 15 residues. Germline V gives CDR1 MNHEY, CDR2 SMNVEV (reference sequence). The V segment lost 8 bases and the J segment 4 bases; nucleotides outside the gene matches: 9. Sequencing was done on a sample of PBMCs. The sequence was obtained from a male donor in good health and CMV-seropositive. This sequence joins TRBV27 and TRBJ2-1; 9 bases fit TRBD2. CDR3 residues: CASGPGLAFYNEQFF. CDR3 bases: TGTGCCAGCGGGCCGGGACTAGCTTTTTACAATGAGCAGTTCTTC.